This T cell receptor (beta chain) was identified in a study of neoadjuvant anti-PD-1 for oral cavity cancer. Here immunoSEQ multiplex PCR was the method, and the copy in TCRdb shows in-frame clones only, minus some. Of about 5,700 clones in the sample, about 60% were seen once. This receptor was taken from a person aged 35-79 years with oral cavity squamous cell carcinoma. The sample was tumor tissue, taken before nivolumab (anti-PD-1) treatment.

The DNA of the CDR3 is TGCGCCAGCAGCCAAGTGGATCGGGAGGTTGATGAGCAGTTCTTC. Encoded protein: CASSQVDREVDEQFF. The chain has TRBV4-1 and TRBJ2-1; the match to TRBD2 covers 7 bases. CDR1 is MGHRA and CDR2 is YSYEKL in the germline V gene. V trimming: 1 base; J trimming: 8 bases; junction bases outside the gene matches: 8. CDR3 length equals 15 residues.